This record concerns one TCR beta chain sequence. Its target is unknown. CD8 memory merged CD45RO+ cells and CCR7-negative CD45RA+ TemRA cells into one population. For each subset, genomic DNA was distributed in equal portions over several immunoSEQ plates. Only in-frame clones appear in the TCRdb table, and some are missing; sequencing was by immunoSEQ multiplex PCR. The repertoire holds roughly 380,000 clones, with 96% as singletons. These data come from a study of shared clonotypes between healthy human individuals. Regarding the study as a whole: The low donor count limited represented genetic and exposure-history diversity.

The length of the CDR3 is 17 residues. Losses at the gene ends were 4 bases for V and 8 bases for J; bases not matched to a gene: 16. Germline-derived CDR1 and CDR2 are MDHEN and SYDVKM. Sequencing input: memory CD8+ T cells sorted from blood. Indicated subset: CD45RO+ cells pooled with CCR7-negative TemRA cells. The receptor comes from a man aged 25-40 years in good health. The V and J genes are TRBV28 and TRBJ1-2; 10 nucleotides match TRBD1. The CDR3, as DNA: TGTGCCAGCAGTTCCCGACAGGGGGCCTGGAGGGTGGGGGGCTACACCTTC. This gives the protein CASSSRQGAWRVGGYTF.